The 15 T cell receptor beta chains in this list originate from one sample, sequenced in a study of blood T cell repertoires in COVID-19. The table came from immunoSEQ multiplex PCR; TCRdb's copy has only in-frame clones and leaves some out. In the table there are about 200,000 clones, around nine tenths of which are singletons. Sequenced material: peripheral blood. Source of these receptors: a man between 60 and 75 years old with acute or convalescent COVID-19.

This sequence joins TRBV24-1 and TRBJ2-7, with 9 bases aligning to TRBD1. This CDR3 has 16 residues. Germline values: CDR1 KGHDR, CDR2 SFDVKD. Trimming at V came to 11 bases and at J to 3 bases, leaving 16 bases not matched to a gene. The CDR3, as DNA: TGTGCCATTCTTACACCGGGACAGGGCCATCACTACGAGCAGTACTTC. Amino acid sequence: CAILTPGQGHHYEQYF.

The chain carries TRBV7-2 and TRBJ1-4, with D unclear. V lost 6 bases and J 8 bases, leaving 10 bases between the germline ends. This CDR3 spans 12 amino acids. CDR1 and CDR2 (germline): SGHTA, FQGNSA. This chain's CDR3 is CASRPPGEKLFF. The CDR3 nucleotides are TGTGCCAGCAGGCCGCCGGGGGAAAAACTGTTTTTT.

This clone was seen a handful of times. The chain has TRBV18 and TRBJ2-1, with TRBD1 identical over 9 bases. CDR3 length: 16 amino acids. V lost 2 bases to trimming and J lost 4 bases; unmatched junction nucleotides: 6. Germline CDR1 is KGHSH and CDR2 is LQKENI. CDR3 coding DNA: TGTGCCAGCTCACCAACGGGACAGGGATATTACAATGAGCAGTTCTTC. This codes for CASSPTGQGYYNEQFF.

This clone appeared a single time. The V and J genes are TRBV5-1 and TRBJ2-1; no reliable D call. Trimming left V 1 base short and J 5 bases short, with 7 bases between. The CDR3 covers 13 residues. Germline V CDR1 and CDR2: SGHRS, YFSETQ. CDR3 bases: TGCGCCAGCAGCTTGTATCGGGACAATGAGCAGTTCTTC. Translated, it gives CASSLYRDNEQFF.

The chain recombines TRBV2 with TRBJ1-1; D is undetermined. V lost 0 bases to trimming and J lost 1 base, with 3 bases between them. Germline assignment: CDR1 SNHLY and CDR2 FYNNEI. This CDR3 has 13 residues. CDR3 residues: CASSEARNTEAFF. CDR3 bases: TGTGCCAGCAGTGAAGCTCGGAACACTGAAGCTTTCTTT.

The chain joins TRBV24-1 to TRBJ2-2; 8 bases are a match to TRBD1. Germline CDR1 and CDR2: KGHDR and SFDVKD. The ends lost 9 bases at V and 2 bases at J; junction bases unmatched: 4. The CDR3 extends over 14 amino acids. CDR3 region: CATGGTGNTGELFF. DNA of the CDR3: TGTGCCACCGGAGGGACAGGCAACACCGGGGAGCTGTTTTTT.

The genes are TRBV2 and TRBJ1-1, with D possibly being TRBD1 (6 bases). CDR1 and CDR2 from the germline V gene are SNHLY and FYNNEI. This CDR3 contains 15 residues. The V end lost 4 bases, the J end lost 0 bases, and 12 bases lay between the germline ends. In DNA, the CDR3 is TGTGCCAGCAGTGGGTGGGGGGGCATGAACACTGAAGCTTTCTTT. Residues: CASSGWGGMNTEAFF.

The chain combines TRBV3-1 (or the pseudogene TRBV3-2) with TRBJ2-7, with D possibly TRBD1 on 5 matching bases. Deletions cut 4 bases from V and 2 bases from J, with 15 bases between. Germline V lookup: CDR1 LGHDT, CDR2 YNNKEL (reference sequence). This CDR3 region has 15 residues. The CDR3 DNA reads TGTGCCAGCAGCCTGGAAGGGGTACGGACCTACGAGCAGTACTTC. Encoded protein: CASSLEGVRTYEQYF.

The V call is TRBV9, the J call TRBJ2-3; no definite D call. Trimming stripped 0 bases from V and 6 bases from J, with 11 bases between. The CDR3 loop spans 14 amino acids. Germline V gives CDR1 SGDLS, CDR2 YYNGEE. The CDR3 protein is CASSVVSTFDTQYF. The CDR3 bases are TGTGCCAGCAGCGTAGTTTCAACTTTTGATACGCAGTATTTT.

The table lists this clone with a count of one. The CDR3 DNA sequence: TGTGCCATCAGTGAGTGGACAGGGGACAGCTATGGCTACACCTTC. Its translation is CAISEWTGDSYGYTF. The chain joins TRBV10-3 to TRBJ1-2; 9 bases match TRBD1. In germline, CDR1 is ENHRY, CDR2 SYGVKD. Trimming took 1 base from V and 4 from J; bases not matched to a gene: 4. This CDR3 spans 15 amino acids.

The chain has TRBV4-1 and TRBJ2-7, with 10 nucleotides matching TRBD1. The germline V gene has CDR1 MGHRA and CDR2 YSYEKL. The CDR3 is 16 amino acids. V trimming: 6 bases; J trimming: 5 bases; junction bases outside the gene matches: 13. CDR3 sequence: CASRFVWDRGNHEQYF. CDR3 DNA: TGCGCCAGCAGATTCGTTTGGGACAGGGGAAACCACGAGCAGTACTTC.

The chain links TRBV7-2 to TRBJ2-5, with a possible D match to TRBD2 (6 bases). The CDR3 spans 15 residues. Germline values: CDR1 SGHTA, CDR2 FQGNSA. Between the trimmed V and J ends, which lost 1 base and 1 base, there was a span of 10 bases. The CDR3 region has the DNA TGTGCCAGCAGCTTAGTCGGCGGGATCCAAGAGACCCAGTACTTC. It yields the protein CASSLVGGIQETQYF.

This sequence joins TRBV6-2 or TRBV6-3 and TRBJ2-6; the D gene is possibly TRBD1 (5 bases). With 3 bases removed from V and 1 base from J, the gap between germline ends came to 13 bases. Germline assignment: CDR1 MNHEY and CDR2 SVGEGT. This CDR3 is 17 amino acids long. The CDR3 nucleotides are TGTGCCAGCAGTTATCTGGTGGGGCCGTCTGGGGCCAACGTCCTGACTTTC. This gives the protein CASSYLVGPSGANVLTF.

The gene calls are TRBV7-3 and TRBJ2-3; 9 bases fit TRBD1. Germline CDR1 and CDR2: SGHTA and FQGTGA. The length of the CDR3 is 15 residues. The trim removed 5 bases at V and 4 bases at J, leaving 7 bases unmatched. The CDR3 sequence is CASSHVGQGPDTQYF. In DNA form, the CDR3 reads TGTGCCAGCAGCCACGTGGGACAGGGCCCAGATACGCAGTATTTT.

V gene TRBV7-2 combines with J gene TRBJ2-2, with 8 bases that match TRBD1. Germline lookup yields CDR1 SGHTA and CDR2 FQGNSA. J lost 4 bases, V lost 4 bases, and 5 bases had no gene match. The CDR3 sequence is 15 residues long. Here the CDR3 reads CASSSQGAVTGELFF. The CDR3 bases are TGTGCCAGCAGCTCCCAGGGGGCGGTCACCGGGGAGCTGTTTTTT.